This T cell receptor beta chain originates from a study of graft-versus-host responses after intestinal transplantation. Background on the study: Isolated intestinal, liver-intestinal, or multivisceral transplants had been given to the recipients. Each patient got anti-thymocyte globulin induction, then tacrolimus and steroids for roughly 3 years.

Using immunoSEQ multiplex PCR, the repertoire was profiled, and TCRdb retains in-frame clones only, with some absent. The table has around 120,000 clones, 85% to 95% seen once. Remarks on this clone: The antigen is undetermined.

Study outcomes and limitations: Early after transplant, HvG clones declined as circulating GvH clones peaked. Recipient marrow contained GvH clones, some of which appeared first in ileum or blood.

This CDR3 region has 13 residues. The germline V gene encodes CDR1 MGHRA and CDR2 YSYEKL. Losses at the gene ends were 11 bases for V and 5 bases for J; bases not matched to a gene: 9. The TCR sequence derives from a human donor who received an intestinal transplant. Sequences were derived from unstimulated CD4+ T cells sorted from spleen or lymph node cells, sampled before intestinal transplant. The rearrangement joins TRBV4-1 to TRBJ2-1; 7 positions match TRBD2. CDR3 protein: CAGGGILNNEQFF. CDR3 coding DNA: TGCGCCGGGGGGGGGATTCTCAACAATGAGCAGTTCTTC.